This is a list of T cell receptor beta chains from one sample in a study of blood T cell repertoires in COVID-19. Clones were read by immunoSEQ multiplex PCR, and TCRdb kept only the in-frame ones, dropping some. The sample yields 250,000 to 300,000 clones, approximately 86% seen once. The specimen sequenced was peripheral blood. These TCRs come from a man aged 25-45 years with active or convalescent COVID-19. CDR3s include the opening cysteine and the closing phenylalanine or tryptophan. The order of the fields is clone size, J gene, V gene, CDR3 length, D gene, CDR3 DNA, CDR3 protein. A D gene is named only where the DNA matches it firmly. Some rows have no size entry. The others give once, few or many, or a class for an expanded clone.

abundance: -
j_gene: TRBJ1-5
v_gene: TRBV6-2/TRBV6-3
len: 16
d_gene: -
CDR3nt: TGTGCCAGCAGTTTATACAGGCGAAATAGCAATCAGCCCCAGCATTTT
CDR3aa: CASSLYRRNSNQPQHF

abundance: -
j_gene: TRBJ2-3
v_gene: TRBV27
len: 14
d_gene: -
CDR3nt: TGTGCCAGCAGCCCAATCGGCAGGTTGCATACGCAGTATTTT
CDR3aa: CASSPIGRLHTQYF

abundance: once
j_gene: TRBJ1-1
v_gene: TRBV2
len: 14
d_gene: -
CDR3nt: TGTGCCAGCGCGCCCTTCGGGTACGGCACTGAAGCTTTCTTT
CDR3aa: CASAPFGYGTEAFF

abundance: -
j_gene: TRBJ2-5
v_gene: TRBV7-9
len: 15
d_gene: TRBD2
CDR3nt: TGTGCCAGCAGCGACCGGACGACCGGGGGGGAGACCCAGTACTTC
CDR3aa: CASSDRTTGGETQYF

abundance: -
j_gene: TRBJ1-3
v_gene: TRBV19
len: 14
d_gene: -
CDR3nt: TGTGCCAGTAGTATCACAGGACCTGGAAACACCATATATTTT
CDR3aa: CASSITGPGNTIYF

abundance: -
j_gene: TRBJ2-2
v_gene: TRBV7-2
len: 15
d_gene: -
CDR3nt: TGTGCCAGCAGCCCAACCGGGGGGAACACCGGGGAGCTGTTTTTT
CDR3aa: CASSPTGGNTGELFF

abundance: once
j_gene: TRBJ2-3
v_gene: TRBV30
len: 12
d_gene: -
CDR3nt: TGTGCCTGGATCAGGGATGGAGATACGCAGTATTTT
CDR3aa: CAWIRDGDTQYF

abundance: -
j_gene: TRBJ1-2
v_gene: TRBV27
len: 19
d_gene: TRBD1
CDR3nt: TGTGCCAGCAGTTTATTGCGCGGGACCGGGACAGCTCAAATCTATGGCTACACCTTC
CDR3aa: CASSLLRGTGTAQIYGYTF

abundance: once
j_gene: TRBJ1-5
v_gene: TRBV11-2
len: 15
d_gene: TRBD1
CDR3nt: TGTGCCAGCAGCTTAGGACAGGGTGGCAATCAGCCCCAGCATTTT
CDR3aa: CASSLGQGGNQPQHF

abundance: -
j_gene: TRBJ1-2
v_gene: TRBV5-4
len: 14
d_gene: -
CDR3nt: TGTGCCAGCAGCTTGGTATCGACAAAATATGGCTACACCTTC
CDR3aa: CASSLVSTKYGYTF

abundance: -
j_gene: TRBJ2-5
v_gene: TRBV6-6
len: 13
d_gene: -
CDR3nt: TGTGCCAGCAGTGGTAAAATAGCGACGACCCAGTACTTC
CDR3aa: CASSGKIATTQYF